Shown below are 8 T cell receptor beta chains from a single sample sequenced in a study of shared clonotypes between healthy human individuals. The method was immunoSEQ multiplex PCR; TCRdb's version includes in-frame clones alone and lacks a portion of them. Of about 2.3 million clones in the sample, 85% to 95% were seen once. The specimen sequenced was naive CD4+ T cells from PBMCs. Subset denoted: CD45RA+ positively selected. These receptors were obtained from a man aged 18 to 29 in good health. Some clones in this sample may be carry-over from other donors' samples.

The sample holds one count of this clone. The chain employs TRBV30 and TRBJ2-7; 8 positions agree with TRBD2. CDR3 length equals 14 residues. The V gene's germline CDR1 is GTSNPN and CDR2 SVGIG (reference sequence). V was clipped by 3 bases and J by 2 bases; unmatched bases: 6. In DNA form, the CDR3 reads TGTGCCTGGAGGCCCTGGGGACTAGCCTACGAGCAGTACTTC. This sequence encodes CAWRPWGLAYEQYF.

This clone appeared once. The genes are TRBV6-5 and TRBJ1-1; D remains ambiguous. CDR3 length equals 15 residues. Germline loops: CDR1 MNHEY, CDR2 SVGAGI. V was trimmed by 0 bases and J by 5 bases, leaving 13 bases between them. The CDR3 DNA is TGTGCCAGCAGTTACTCTGAGAACCTGGCGACTGAAGCTTTCTTT. This codes for CASSYSENLATEAFF.

This chain connects TRBV5-6 to TRBJ1-2; TRBD1 matches at 10 bases. Germline V lookup: CDR1 SGHDT, CDR2 YYEEEE. The CDR3 is 15 amino acids. V gave up 1 base and J gave up 2 bases; unmatched junction bases: 2. The CDR3 DNA sequence: TGTGCCAGCAGCTTGCGGACAGGGGGGAACTATGGCTACACCTTC. Residues: CASSLRTGGNYGYTF.

The gene calls are TRBV9 and TRBJ2-1, with 9 nucleotides matching TRBD2. This CDR3 contains 15 residues. Germline V gives CDR1 SGDLS, CDR2 YYNGEE. Germline trimming cut 3 bases from V and 9 bases from J; bases unmatched to any gene: 10. DNA for the CDR3: TGTGCCAGCAGCGCGCTAGCGGGATGGATTGGTGAGCAGTTCTTC. Encoded protein: CASSALAGWIGEQFF.

The J gene is TRBJ2-1, the V gene TRBV19; the D gene is possibly TRBD1 (5 bases). CDR1 and CDR2 from the germline V gene are LNHDA and SQIVND (reference sequence). V was pared by 1 base and J by 15 bases, with 13 bases between. This CDR3 has 12 amino acids. DNA of the CDR3: TGTGCCAGTAGTATAGGGCCAGGGATTCCGTTCTTC. Residues: CASSIGPGIPFF.

The V and J genes are TRBV7-9 and TRBJ2-1, with D possibly TRBD1 on 6 matching bases. V was shortened by 5 bases and J by 3 bases, with 23 bases between the two germline ends. From germline, CDR1 is SEHNR and CDR2 FQNEAQ (reference sequence). This CDR3 has 18 amino acids. For the CDR3, the DNA is TGTGCCAGCAGCATAAGACATTCTAGGACAGCCGGCTACAATGAGCAGTTCTTC. It encodes CASSIRHSRTAGYNEQFF.

V and J are TRBV18 and TRBJ2-5; TRBD1 might be the D (6 bases). Germline loops: CDR1 KGHSH, CDR2 LQKENI. The CDR3 is 13 residues long. V was pared by 5 bases and J by 3 bases, with 10 bases between. CDR3 protein: CASSAGVEETQYF. The CDR3 coding sequence is TGTGCCAGCTCAGCAGGGGTTGAAGAGACCCAGTACTTC.

The chain employs TRBV19 and TRBJ2-6; the D is unclear. The CDR3 has 15 amino acids. From germline, CDR1 is LNHDA and CDR2 SQIVND (reference sequence). The germline V and J ends were trimmed by 9 bases and 0 bases, with 12 bases remaining between them. CDR3 residues: CARATPPSGANVLTF. CDR3 DNA sequence: TGTGCCAGGGCAACACCCCCCTCTGGGGCCAACGTCCTGACTTTC.